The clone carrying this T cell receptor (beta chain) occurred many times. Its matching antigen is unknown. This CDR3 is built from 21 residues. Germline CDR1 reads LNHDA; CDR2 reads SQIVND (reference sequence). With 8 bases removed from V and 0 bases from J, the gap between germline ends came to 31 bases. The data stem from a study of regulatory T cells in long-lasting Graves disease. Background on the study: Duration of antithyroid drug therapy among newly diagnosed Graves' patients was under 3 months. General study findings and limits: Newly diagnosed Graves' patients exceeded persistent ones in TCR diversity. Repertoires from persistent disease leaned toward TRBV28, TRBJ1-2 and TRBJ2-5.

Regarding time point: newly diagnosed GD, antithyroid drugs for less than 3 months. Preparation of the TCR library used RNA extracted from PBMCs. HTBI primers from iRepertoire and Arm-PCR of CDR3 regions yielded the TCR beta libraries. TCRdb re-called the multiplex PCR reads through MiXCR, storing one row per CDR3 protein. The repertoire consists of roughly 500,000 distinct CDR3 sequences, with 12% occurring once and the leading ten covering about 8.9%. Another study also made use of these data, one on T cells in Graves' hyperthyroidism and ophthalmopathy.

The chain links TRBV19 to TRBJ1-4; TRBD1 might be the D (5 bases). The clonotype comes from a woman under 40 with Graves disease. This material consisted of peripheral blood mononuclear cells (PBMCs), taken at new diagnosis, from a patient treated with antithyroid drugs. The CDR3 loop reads CASLGLSGGPLSYATNEKLFF. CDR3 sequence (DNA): TGTGCCAGTTTGGGGCTGAGTGGTGGGCCTCTATCTTACGCAACTAATGAAAAACTGTTTTTT.